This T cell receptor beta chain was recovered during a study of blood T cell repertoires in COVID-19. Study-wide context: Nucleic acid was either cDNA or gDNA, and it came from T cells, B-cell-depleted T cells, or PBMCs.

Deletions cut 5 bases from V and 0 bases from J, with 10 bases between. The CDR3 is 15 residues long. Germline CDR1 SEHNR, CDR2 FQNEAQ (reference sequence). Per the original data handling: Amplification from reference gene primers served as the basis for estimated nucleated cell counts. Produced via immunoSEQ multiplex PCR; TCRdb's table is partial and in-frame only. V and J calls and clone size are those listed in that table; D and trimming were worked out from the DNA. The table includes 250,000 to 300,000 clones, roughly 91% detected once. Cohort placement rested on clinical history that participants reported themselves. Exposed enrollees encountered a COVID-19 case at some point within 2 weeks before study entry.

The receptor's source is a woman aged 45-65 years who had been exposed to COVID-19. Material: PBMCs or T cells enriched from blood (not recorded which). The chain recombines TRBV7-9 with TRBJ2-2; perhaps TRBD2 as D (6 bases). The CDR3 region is CASSPWGANTGELFF. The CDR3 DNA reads TGTGCCAGCAGCCCCTGGGGGGCGAACACCGGGGAGCTGTTTTTT.